The subject of this entry is one T cell receptor (beta chain). This record belongs to a study of blood T cell repertoires in COVID-19. Across the whole study: COVID-19 samples, acute and convalescent, were from the United States, Italy and Spain. PBMCs, B-cell-depleted T cells, or T cells provided the cDNA or gDNA that made up the material.

Germline values: CDR1 SGHTA, CDR2 FQGNSA. J was trimmed by 8 bases and V by 4 bases; bases with no gene match: 9. The CDR3 runs to 15 residues. Source study methods: Amplification of reference gene primers was used by the study to estimate nucleated cell counts. The assay was immunoSEQ multiplex PCR, and TCRdb's table has in-frame clones only and misses some. D and trimming were read from the DNA, whereas the V and J calls and clone size are those reported in that table. The profile shows around 90,000 clones, over 80% of them singletons. Sequencing was performed on peripheral blood. This clonotype originated in a woman between 70 and 85 years old with active or convalescent COVID-19. This rearrangement joins TRBV7-2 to TRBJ1-5, with TRBD1 identical over 9 bases. CDR3 bases: TGTGCCAGCAGCTCACAGGGGGCCGGGGGTGAGCCCCAGCATTTT. This codes for CASSSQGAGGEPQHF.